The text below deals with one TCR beta chain. This sample stems from a study of CD8+ T cells in alopecia areata. CDR1 and CDR2 from the germline V gene are LGHNA and YSLEER. V trimming: 4 bases; J trimming: 8 bases; junction bases outside the gene matches: 14. The CDR3 spans 16 residues. As the sequencing template, cDNA was produced by extracting RNA and reverse transcribing it. Only in-frame clones appear in the TCRdb table, and some are missing; sequencing was by immunoSEQ multiplex PCR. The sample records more than 200,000 clones, about two thirds being singletons. The sequences come from CD4+ T cells sorted from blood, collected at week 0. The chain carries TRBV4-3 and TRBJ2-1, with 7 bases matching TRBD1. This TCR was sampled from a human donor with alopecia areata. CDR3 DNA: TGCGCCAGCAGCCCTTATTGGGAACAGGGGATCCATGAGCAGTTCTTC. Protein product: CASSPYWEQGIHEQFF.